The 9 T cell receptor beta chains given below trace back to one sample, sequenced in a study of radiation and T cells in renal cell carcinoma. Time point of the sample: blood 4 weeks post-SBRT, at nephrectomy. Sample treatment: 15 Gy SBRT to primary tumor, nephrectomy 4 weeks later. Only in-frame clones appear in the TCRdb table, and some are missing; sequencing was by immunoSEQ multiplex PCR. Among tens of thousands of clones, just under 85% were seen once, and the ten largest hold roughly a tenth. Here the sequenced sample was blood, taken from a patient whose treatment included radiotherapy and nephrectomy. Source of these receptors: a man aged 45-65 years with renal cell carcinoma.

The genes are TRBV4-1 and TRBJ2-2; D gene unclear. The ends were cut back, 0 bases at V and 5 bases at J, with 10 bases in the middle. The germline CDR1 and CDR2 sequences are MGHRA and YSYEKL. The CDR3 is 15 residues long. The DNA for the CDR3 is TGCGCCAGCAGCCAAGATGAGGTCGGGACCGGGGAGCTGTTTTTT. Translating it yields CASSQDEVGTGELFF.

The chain recombines TRBV9 with TRBJ2-5; D might be TRBD2 (7 bases). Trimming took 3 bases from V and 2 from J, leaving 17 bases between them. CDR1 is SGDLS and CDR2 is YYNGEE in the germline V gene. The CDR3 length is 16 residues. Here the CDR3 reads CASSAAIGGGQETQYF. CDR3 coding DNA: TGTGCCAGCAGCGCGGCAATAGGGGGGGGTCAAGAGACCCAGTACTTC.

This clone was observed once. This chain links TRBV7-9 with TRBJ2-1; D remains unclear. V was cut by 5 bases and J by 10 bases, with 9 bases left in between. Germline CDR1 and CDR2: SEHNR and FQNEAQ (reference sequence). The CDR3 extends over 11 amino acids. CDR3 coding DNA: TGTGCCAGCAGCCCGACCGAGGAGCAGTTCTTC. As protein: CASSPTEEQFF.

The CDR3 bases are TGCGCCAGCAGCCGCGGACAGTCCTACAATGAGCAGTTCTTC. Protein: CASSRGQSYNEQFF. V gene TRBV4-1 combines with J gene TRBJ2-1; weak D call: TRBD1 (6 bases). In germline, CDR1 is MGHRA, CDR2 YSYEKL. V lost 4 bases and J 1 base, leaving 8 bases between the germline ends. This CDR3 contains 14 residues.

The chain has TRBV7-8 and TRBJ2-3; D call uncertain. This CDR3 region has 14 residues. The V and J ends lost 3 bases and 2 bases respectively, with 9 bases between them. Germline V gene lookup returns CDR1 SGHVS and CDR2 FQNEAQ. The CDR3 region is CASSLVHTTDTQYF. CDR3 coding DNA: TGTGCCAGCAGCTTGGTGCATACCACAGATACGCAGTATTTT.

This clone was found a few times. The chain combines TRBV18 with TRBJ1-2, with a possible D match to TRBD1 (6 bases). V gave up 2 bases and J gave up 6 bases, with 22 bases separating them. This CDR3 has 17 amino acids. Germline loops: CDR1 KGHSH, CDR2 LQKENI. CDR3 region: CASSPASNRVPRDGYTF. As DNA, the CDR3 is TGTGCCAGCTCACCAGCATCAAACAGGGTCCCCAGAGATGGCTACACCTTC.

This chain uses TRBV27 with TRBJ2-4; 13 bases fit TRBD2. The J segment lost 10 bases and the V segment lost 5 bases, leaving 8 bases of the junction unmatched. CDR1 and CDR2 from the germline V gene are MNHEY and SMNVEV (reference sequence). The CDR3 extends over 15 amino acids. CDR3: CASSRLAGGLLIQYF. In DNA, the CDR3 is TGTGCCAGCAGTCGACTAGCGGGGGGCCTTCTAATTCAGTACTTC.

The J gene is TRBJ2-7, the V gene TRBV7-2; D call uncertain. The germline CDR1 and CDR2 sequences are SGHTA and FQGNSA. The germline V and J ends were trimmed by 5 bases and 6 bases, with 11 bases remaining between them. The CDR3 contains 12 residues. The CDR3, as DNA: TGTGCCAGCAGCCCCCCCCTTCCCGAGCAGTACTTC. Its protein product is CASSPPLPEQYF.

The rearrangement links TRBV4-1 to TRBJ2-3; 10 nucleotides match TRBD1. J was trimmed by 6 bases and V by 3 bases; bases with no gene match: 15. The CDR3 consists of 18 residues. The V gene's germline CDR1 is MGHRA and CDR2 YSYEKL. Here the CDR3 DNA reads TGCGCCAGCAGCCAGAGAGACCGACGGGACAGGGGAGGCGATACGCAGTATTTT. As protein: CASSQRDRRDRGGDTQYF.